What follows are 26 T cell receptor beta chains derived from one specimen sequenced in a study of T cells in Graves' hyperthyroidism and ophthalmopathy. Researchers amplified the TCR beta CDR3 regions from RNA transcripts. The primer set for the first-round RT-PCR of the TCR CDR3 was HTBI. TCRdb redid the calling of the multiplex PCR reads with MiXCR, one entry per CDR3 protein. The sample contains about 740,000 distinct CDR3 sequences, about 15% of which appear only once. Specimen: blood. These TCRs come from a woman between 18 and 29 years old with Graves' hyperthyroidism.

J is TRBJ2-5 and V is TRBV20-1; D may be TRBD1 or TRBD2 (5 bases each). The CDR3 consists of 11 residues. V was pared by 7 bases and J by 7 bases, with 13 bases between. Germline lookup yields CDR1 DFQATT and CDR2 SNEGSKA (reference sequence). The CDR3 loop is CSGAGSVTQYF. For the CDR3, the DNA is TGCAGTGGGGCAGGGAGCGTGACCCAGTACTTC.

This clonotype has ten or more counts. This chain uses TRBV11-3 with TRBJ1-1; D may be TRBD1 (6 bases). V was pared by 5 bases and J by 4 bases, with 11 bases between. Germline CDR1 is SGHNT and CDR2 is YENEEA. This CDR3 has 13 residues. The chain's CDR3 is CASSPGARTEAFF. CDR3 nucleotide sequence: TGTGCCAGCAGCCCGGGGGCGCGCACTGAAGCTTTCTTT.

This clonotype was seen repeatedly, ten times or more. CDR3 in amino acids: CASSGGLAGGKIPYNEQFF. The CDR3 region has the DNA TGTGCCAGCAGCGGGGGACTAGCGGGAGGGAAGATCCCCTACAATGAGCAGTTCTTC. This chain connects TRBV13 to TRBJ2-1; 16 bases are a match to TRBD2. Germline V gives CDR1 PRHDT, CDR2 FYEKMQ (reference sequence). V was pared by 5 bases and J by 2 bases, with 9 bases of the junction left unmatched. This CDR3 is built from 19 residues. The variable domain in full, completed from reference TRBV13 and TRBJ2-1, reads AAGVIQSPRHLIKEKRETATLKCYPIPRHDTVYWYQQGPGQDPQFLISFYEKMQSDKGSIPDRFSAQQFSDYHSELNMSSLELGDSALYFCASSGGLAGGKIPYNEQFFGPGTRLTVL.

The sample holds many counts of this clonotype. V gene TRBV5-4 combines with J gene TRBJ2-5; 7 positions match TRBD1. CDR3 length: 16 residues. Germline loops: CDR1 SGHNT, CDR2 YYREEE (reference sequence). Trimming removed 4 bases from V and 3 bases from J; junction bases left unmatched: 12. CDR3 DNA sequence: TGTGCCAGCAGCCCGGGGCGACAGGGCCGAGAAGAGACCCAGTACTTC. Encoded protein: CASSPGRQGREETQYF.

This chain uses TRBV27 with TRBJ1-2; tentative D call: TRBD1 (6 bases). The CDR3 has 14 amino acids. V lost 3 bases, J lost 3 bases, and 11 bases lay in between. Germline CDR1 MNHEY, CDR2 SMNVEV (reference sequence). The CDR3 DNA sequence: TGTGCCAGCAGTTTTCGGGGGGCGTACTATGGCTACACCTTC. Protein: CASSFRGAYYGYTF.

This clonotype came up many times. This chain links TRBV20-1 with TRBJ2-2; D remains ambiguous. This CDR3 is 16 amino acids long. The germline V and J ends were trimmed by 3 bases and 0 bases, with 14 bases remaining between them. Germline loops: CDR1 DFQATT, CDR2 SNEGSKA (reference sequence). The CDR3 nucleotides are TGCAGTGCTAGGCCGACTGGGCGTACGAACACCGGGGAGCTGTTTTTT. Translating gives CSARPTGRTNTGELFF.

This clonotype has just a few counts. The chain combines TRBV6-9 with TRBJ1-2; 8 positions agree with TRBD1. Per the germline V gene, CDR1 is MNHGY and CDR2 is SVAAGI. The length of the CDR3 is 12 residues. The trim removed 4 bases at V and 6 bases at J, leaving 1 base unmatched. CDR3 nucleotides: TGTGCCAGCAGTTGGACAGGGCATGGCTACACCTTC. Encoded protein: CASSWTGHGYTF.

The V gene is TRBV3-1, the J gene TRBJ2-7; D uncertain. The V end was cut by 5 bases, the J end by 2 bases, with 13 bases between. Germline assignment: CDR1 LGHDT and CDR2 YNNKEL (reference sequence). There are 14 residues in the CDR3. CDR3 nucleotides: TGTGCCAGCAGCTTCCGGTCGGGCCCCTACGAGCAGTACTTC. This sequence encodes CASSFRSGPYEQYF.

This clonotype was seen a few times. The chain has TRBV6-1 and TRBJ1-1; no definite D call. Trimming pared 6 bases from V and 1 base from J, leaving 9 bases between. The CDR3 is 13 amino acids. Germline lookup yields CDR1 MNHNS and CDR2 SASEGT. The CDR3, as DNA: TGTGCCAGCAGAAAACTCTCGAACACTGAAGCTTTCTTT. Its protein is CASRKLSNTEAFF.

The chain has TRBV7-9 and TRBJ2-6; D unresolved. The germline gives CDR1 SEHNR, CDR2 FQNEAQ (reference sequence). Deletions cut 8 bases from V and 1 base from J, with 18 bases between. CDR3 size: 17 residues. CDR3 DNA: TGTGCCAGCCCCCAAGTCCATTCCGTGTCTGGGGCCAACGTCCTGACTTTC. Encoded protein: CASPQVHSVSGANVLTF.

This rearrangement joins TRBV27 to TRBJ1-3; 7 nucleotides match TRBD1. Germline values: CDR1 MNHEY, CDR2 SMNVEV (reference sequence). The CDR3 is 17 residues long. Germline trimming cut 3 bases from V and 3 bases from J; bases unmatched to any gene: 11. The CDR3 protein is CASSLGQPTRFGNTIYF. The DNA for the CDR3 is TGTGCCAGCAGTTTGGGACAGCCGACACGATTTGGAAACACCATATATTTT.

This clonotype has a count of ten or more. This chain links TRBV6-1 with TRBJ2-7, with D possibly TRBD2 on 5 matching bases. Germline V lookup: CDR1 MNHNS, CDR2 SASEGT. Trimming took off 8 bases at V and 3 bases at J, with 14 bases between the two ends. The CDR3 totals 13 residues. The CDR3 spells CASARTDYYEQYF. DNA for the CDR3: TGTGCCAGCGCGAGGACTGACTACTACGAGCAGTACTTC.

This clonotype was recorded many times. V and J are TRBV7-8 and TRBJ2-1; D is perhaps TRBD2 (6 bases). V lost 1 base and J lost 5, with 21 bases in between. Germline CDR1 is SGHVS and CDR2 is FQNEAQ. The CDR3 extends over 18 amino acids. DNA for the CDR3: TGTGCCAGCAGCTTAGGCTGGCGGGTTAGGCGGGAAAACAATGAGCAGTTCTTC. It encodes CASSLGWRVRRENNEQFF.

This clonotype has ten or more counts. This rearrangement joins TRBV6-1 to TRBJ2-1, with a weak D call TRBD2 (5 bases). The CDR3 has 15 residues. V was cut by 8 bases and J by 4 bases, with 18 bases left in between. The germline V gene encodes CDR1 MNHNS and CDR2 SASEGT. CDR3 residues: CASVGGGDGYNEQFF. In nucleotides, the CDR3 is TGTGCCAGCGTCGGCGGAGGTGACGGATACAATGAGCAGTTCTTC.

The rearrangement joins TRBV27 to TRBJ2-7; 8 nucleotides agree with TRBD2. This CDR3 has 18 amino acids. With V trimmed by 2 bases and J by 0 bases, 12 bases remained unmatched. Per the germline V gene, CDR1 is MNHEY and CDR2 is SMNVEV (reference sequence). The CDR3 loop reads CASSLKLSSGGSSYEQYF. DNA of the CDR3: TGTGCCAGCAGTTTAAAACTGTCCAGCGGGGGCAGCTCCTACGAGCAGTACTTC.

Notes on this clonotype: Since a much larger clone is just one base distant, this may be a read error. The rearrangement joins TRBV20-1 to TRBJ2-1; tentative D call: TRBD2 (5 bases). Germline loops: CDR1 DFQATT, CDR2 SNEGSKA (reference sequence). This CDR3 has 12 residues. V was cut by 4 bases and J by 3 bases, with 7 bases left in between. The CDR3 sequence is CSATRDYNEQFF. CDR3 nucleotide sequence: TGCAGTGCTACCCGGGACTACAATGAGCAGTTCTTC.

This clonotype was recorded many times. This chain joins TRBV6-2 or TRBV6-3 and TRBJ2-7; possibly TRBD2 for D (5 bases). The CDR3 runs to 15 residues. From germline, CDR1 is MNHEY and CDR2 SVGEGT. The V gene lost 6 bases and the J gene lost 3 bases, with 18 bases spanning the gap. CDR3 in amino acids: CASRSDRTLFYEQYF. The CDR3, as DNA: TGTGCCAGCAGGAGTGATAGGACTCTATTCTACGAGCAGTACTTC.

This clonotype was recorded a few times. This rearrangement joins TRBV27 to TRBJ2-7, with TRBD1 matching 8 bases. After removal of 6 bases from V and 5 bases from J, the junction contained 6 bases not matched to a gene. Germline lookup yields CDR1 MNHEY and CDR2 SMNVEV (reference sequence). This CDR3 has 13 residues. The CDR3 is CASSRQGAHEQYF. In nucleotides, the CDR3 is TGTGCCAGCAGCCGTCAGGGGGCCCACGAGCAGTACTTC.

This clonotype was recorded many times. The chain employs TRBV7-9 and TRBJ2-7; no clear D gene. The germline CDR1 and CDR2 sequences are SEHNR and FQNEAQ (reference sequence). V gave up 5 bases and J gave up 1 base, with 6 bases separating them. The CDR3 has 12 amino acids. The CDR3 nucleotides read TGTGCCAGCAGCCGAGAATCCTACGAGCAGTACTTC. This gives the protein CASSRESYEQYF. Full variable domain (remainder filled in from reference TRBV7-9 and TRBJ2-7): DTGVSQNPRHKITKRGQNVTFRCDPISEHNRLYWYRQTLGQGPEFLTYFQNEAQLEKSRLLSDRFSAERPKGSFSTLEIQRTEQGDSAMYLCASSRESYEQYFGPGTRLTVT.

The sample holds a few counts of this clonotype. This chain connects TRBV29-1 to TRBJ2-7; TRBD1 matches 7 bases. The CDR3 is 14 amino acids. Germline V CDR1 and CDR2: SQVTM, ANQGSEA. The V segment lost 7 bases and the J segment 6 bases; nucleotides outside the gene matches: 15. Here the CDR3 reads CSALRPGQPTEQYF. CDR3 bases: TGCAGCGCCCTTCGCCCGGGACAGCCTACCGAGCAGTACTTC.

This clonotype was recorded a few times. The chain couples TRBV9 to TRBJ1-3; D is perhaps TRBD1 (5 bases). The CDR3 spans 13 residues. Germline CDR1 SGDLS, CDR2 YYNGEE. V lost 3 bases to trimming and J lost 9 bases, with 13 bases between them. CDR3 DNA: TGTGCCAGCAGCGAAGGGACGGACGCCACCATATATTTT. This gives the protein CASSEGTDATIYF. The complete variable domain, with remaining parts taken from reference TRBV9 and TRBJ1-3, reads DSGVTQTPKHLITATGQRVTLRCSPRSGDLSVYWYQQSLDQGLQFLIQYYNGEERAKGNILERFSAQQFPDLHSELNLSSLELGDSALYFCASSEGTDATIYFGEGSWLTVV.

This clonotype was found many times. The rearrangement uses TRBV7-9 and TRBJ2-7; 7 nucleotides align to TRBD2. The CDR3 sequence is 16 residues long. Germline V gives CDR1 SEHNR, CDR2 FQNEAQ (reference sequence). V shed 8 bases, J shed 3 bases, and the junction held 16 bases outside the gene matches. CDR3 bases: TGTGCCAGCCTCGGGACTAACACCCCGGATAGCTACGAGCAGTACTTC. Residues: CASLGTNTPDSYEQYF.

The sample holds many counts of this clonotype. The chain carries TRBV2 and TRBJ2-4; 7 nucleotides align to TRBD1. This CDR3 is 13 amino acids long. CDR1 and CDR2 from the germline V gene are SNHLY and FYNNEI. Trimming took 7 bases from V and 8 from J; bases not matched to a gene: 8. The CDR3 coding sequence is TGTGCCAGCATCAAAAGGGGGCGGGACATTCAGTACTTC. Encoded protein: CASIKRGRDIQYF.

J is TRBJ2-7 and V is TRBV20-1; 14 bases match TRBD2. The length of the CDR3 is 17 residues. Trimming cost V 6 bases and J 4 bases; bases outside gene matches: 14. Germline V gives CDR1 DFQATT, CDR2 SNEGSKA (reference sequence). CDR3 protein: CSARTSGRKAPEYEQYF. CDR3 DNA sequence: TGCAGTGCCAGGACTAGCGGGAGGAAAGCCCCGGAGTACGAGCAGTACTTC.

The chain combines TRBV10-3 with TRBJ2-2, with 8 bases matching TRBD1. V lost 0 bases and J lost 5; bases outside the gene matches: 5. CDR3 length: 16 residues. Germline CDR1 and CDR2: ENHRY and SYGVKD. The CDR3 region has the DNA TGTGCCATCAGTGAGTCGTCAGGGGGCGATACCGGGGAGCTGTTTTTT. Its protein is CAISESSGGDTGELFF.

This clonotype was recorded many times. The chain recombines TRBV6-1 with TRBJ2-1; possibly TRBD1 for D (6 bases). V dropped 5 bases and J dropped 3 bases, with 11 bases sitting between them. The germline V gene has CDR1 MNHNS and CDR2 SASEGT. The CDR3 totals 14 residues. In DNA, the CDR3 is TGTGCCAGCAGTTCTCGGGACAACTACAATGAGCAGTTCTTC. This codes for CASSSRDNYNEQFF.